Below, 32 T cell receptor beta chains from the same sample are listed, as sequenced in a study of T cell changes during pregnancy in multiple sclerosis. The table came from immunoSEQ multiplex PCR; TCRdb's copy has only in-frame clones and leaves some out. The sample gives 70,000 to 100,000 clones, 85% to 95% of which show up once; approximately 0.93% is in the top ten. Specimen: peripheral blood, collected in the first trimester of pregnancy. All receptors derive from a female donor with multiple sclerosis, enrolled in a pregnancy study.

This rearrangement joins TRBV28 to TRBJ1-4; no definite D call. In germline, CDR1 is MDHEN, CDR2 SYDVKM. The CDR3 consists of 16 residues. Trimming removed 2 bases at V and 4 bases at J, with 14 bases between. The chain's CDR3 is CASSLSVRRSNEKLFF. The CDR3 DNA follows: TGTGCCAGCAGTTTAAGCGTGCGACGGAGTAATGAAAAACTGTTTTTT.

The V and J genes are TRBV30 and TRBJ1-2; TRBD1 might be the D (5 bases). CDR1 GTSNPN and CDR2 SVGIG come from the germline V gene (reference sequence). This CDR3 is built from 14 residues. V was trimmed by 1 base and J by 6 bases, leaving 15 bases between them. CDR3 DNA sequence: TGTGCCTGGAGTGACGAAGGAGCAGGGAATGGCTACACCTTC. This sequence encodes CAWSDEGAGNGYTF.

The chain uses TRBV7-3 and TRBJ1-1; D is perhaps TRBD1 (5 bases). Germline CDR1 is SGHTA and CDR2 is FQGTGA. V lost 1 base, J lost 0 bases, and 18 bases lay in between. The CDR3 extends over 18 amino acids. The CDR3 DNA reads as TGTGCCAGCAGCTTAAAGGCGAGGGCGGGGGGGATGAACACTGAAGCTTTCTTT. Translating gives CASSLKARAGGMNTEAFF.

This sequence joins TRBV7-3 and TRBJ1-1, with TRBD1 matching 9 bases. CDR3 length: 16 residues. After removal of 5 bases from V and 5 bases from J, the junction contained 12 bases not matched to a gene. The germline V gene encodes CDR1 SGHTA and CDR2 FQGTGA. Here the CDR3 reads CASSQKQGARGTEAFF. For the CDR3, the DNA is TGTGCCAGCAGCCAGAAACAGGGGGCGCGGGGAACTGAAGCTTTCTTT.

The chain uses TRBV7-2 and TRBJ2-3; 11 positions agree with TRBD2. J was trimmed by 3 bases and V by 2 bases; bases with no gene match: 4. The CDR3 sequence is 16 residues long. Per the germline V gene, CDR1 is SGHTA and CDR2 is FQGNSA. Written as DNA, the CDR3 is TGTGCCAGCAGCTTAACTAGCGGGGGTAGGACAGATACGCAGTATTTT. Protein product: CASSLTSGGRTDTQYF.

The sample holds one count of this clone. The chain employs TRBV27 and TRBJ2-7, with TRBD1 matching 8 bases. Per germline, CDR1 MNHEY and CDR2 SMNVEV (reference sequence). The CDR3 extends over 16 amino acids. After removal of 6 bases from V and 7 bases from J, the junction contained 17 bases not matched to a gene. CDR3 loop: CASRRPPGQGGVEQYF. CDR3 DNA sequence: TGTGCCAGCAGGCGGCCGCCTGGACAGGGAGGAGTAGAGCAGTACTTC.

This chain joins TRBV7-9 and TRBJ2-1; 9 positions match TRBD1. The CDR3 has 15 amino acids. Germline V gene sequence: CDR1 SEHNR, CDR2 FQNEAQ (reference sequence). Germline trimming cut 5 bases from V and 7 bases from J; bases unmatched to any gene: 9. The CDR3 nucleotides are TGTGCCAGCAGCCTCGCCGGGACAGGGAGTAATGAGCAGTTCTTC. The encoded protein is CASSLAGTGSNEQFF. Variable domain in full (rest from reference TRBV7-9 and TRBJ2-1): DTGVSQNPRHKITKRGQNVTFRCDPISEHNRLYWYRQTLGQGPEFLTYFQNEAQLEKSRLLSDRFSAERPKGSFSTLEIQRTEQGDSAMYLCASSLAGTGSNEQFFGPGTRLTVL.

This chain joins TRBV9 and TRBJ2-3; D uncertain. The length of the CDR3 is 14 residues. CDR1 is SGDLS, CDR2 YYNGEE, per germline. Trimming shortened V by 4 bases and J by 0 bases, and 9 bases separated the two germline ends. Here the CDR3 reads CASSLQTSTDTQYF. The CDR3 bases are TGTGCCAGCAGCCTCCAGACTAGCACAGATACGCAGTATTTT.

This chain uses TRBV6-1 with TRBJ2-1; a weak D match, TRBD1 (6 bases). This CDR3 contains 15 residues. The germline gives CDR1 MNHNS, CDR2 SASEGT. The V end was cut by 3 bases, the J end by 2 bases, with 11 bases between. The CDR3 here is CASSDDRRPYNEQFF. CDR3 coding DNA: TGTGCCAGCAGTGACGACAGGCGTCCCTACAATGAGCAGTTCTTC.

This sequence joins TRBV5-1 and TRBJ2-4; TRBD2 agrees at 7 bases. V shed 4 bases, J shed 6 bases, and the junction held 13 bases outside the gene matches. The CDR3 runs 16 residues. Germline V lookup: CDR1 SGHRS, CDR2 YFSETQ. The CDR3, as DNA: TGCGCCAGCAGCCCCGAGTTAGCGGGCGGGGGAAACATTCAGTACTTC. Residues: CASSPELAGGGNIQYF.

The CDR3 sequence: CASSAGTGISYEQYF. The CDR3 region has the DNA TGTGCCAGCAGTGCCGGGACAGGGATCTCCTACGAGCAGTACTTC. The gene calls are TRBV2 and TRBJ2-7; 9 positions match TRBD1. CDR1 and CDR2 from the germline V gene are SNHLY and FYNNEI. The CDR3 totals 15 residues. The trim removed 4 bases at V and 0 bases at J, leaving 4 bases unmatched. Filled out from reference TRBV2 and TRBJ2-7, the complete variable domain reads EPEVTQTPSHQVTQMGQEVILRCVPISNHLYFYWYRQILGQKVEFLVSFYNNEISEKSEIFDDQFSVERPDGSNFTLKIRSTKLEDSAMYFCASSAGTGISYEQYFGPGTRLTVT.

V is TRBV19 and J is TRBJ2-7; TRBD2 matches at 7 bases. The V segment lost 7 bases and the J segment 2 bases; nucleotides outside the gene matches: 11. The CDR3 sequence is 15 residues long. Per germline, CDR1 LNHDA and CDR2 SQIVND (reference sequence). This CDR3 reads CASTPRGGRPYEQYF. Written as DNA, the CDR3 is TGTGCCAGTACCCCACGGGGAGGGAGGCCCTACGAGCAGTACTTC. Drawing the rest from reference TRBV19 and TRBJ2-7, the complete variable domain is DGGITQSPKYLFRKEGQNVTLSCEQNLNHDAMYWYRQDPGQGLRLIYYSQIVNDFQKGDIAEGYSVSREKKESFPLTVTSAQKNPTAFYLCASTPRGGRPYEQYFGPGTRLTVT.

The J gene is TRBJ1-2, the V gene TRBV5-1; the D is unclear. The CDR3 extends over 13 amino acids. Germline V CDR1 and CDR2: SGHRS, YFSETQ. The V end was cut by 0 bases, the J end by 3 bases, with 6 bases between. The CDR3 here is CASSLAVDYGYTF. In nucleotides, the CDR3 is TGCGCCAGCAGCTTGGCAGTTGACTATGGCTACACCTTC.

The genes are TRBV18 and TRBJ2-7, with D perhaps matching TRBD1 (5 bases). The CDR3 is 13 amino acids. CDR1 is KGHSH, CDR2 LQKENI, per germline. The V end was cut by 3 bases, the J end by 2 bases, with 8 bases between. CDR3 sequence: CASSPGQPYEQYF. CDR3 nucleotide sequence: TGTGCCAGCTCACCGGGGCAGCCCTACGAGCAGTACTTC.

V gene TRBV5-5 combines with J gene TRBJ1-4; 7 bases match TRBD1. The germline V gene encodes CDR1 SGHKS and CDR2 YYEKEE (reference sequence). Trimming cost V 2 bases and J 5 bases; bases outside gene matches: 9. CDR3 size: 16 residues. DNA of the CDR3: TGTGCCAGCAGCTTAGGGGGCGCGCGGGGAAATGAAAAACTGTTTTTT. Its protein is CASSLGGARGNEKLFF.

This clone appeared a single time. The chain recombines TRBV25-1 with TRBJ1-5, with D possibly TRBD1 on 5 matching bases. This CDR3 region has 16 residues. Germline V lookup: CDR1 MGHDK, CDR2 SYGVNS. V was pared by 1 base and J by 1 base, with 11 bases between. The CDR3 nucleotides read TGTGCCAGCAGTGAATCTGGCAGGGCAAGCAATCAGCCCCAGCATTTT. It codes for CASSESGRASNQPQHF.

The chain links TRBV27 to TRBJ2-3; 7 bases are a match to TRBD1. Per the germline V gene, CDR1 is MNHEY and CDR2 is SMNVEV (reference sequence). V dropped 6 bases and J dropped 6; count of bases not matched to a gene: 9. The CDR3 has 14 amino acids. The CDR3 spells CASRGLQGKDTQYF. As DNA, the CDR3 is TGTGCCAGCAGGGGGTTACAGGGGAAGGATACGCAGTATTTT.

The chain recombines TRBV9 with TRBJ2-7, with TRBD1 identical over 7 bases. J was trimmed by 6 bases and V by 0 bases; bases with no gene match: 6. There are 14 residues in the CDR3. The germline CDR1 and CDR2 sequences are SGDLS and YYNGEE. This chain's CDR3 is CASSVGDRRAEQYF. The CDR3 DNA is TGTGCCAGCAGCGTAGGGGACAGAAGAGCCGAGCAGTACTTC. Based on the CDR3 plus reference TRBV9 and TRBJ2-7, the full variable domain is DSGVTQTPKHLITATGQRVTLRCSPRSGDLSVYWYQQSLDQGLQFLIQYYNGEERAKGNILERFSAQQFPDLHSELNLSSLELGDSALYFCASSVGDRRAEQYFGPGTRLTVT.

J is TRBJ2-2 and V is TRBV11-1; a possible D gene is TRBD1 (6 bases). The CDR3 contains 14 residues. CDR1 is SGHAT and CDR2 is FQDESV in the germline V gene (reference sequence). Trimming pared 5 bases from V and 8 bases from J, leaving 15 bases between. The CDR3 DNA reads as TGTGCCAGCAGCATACAGGGTTGGCGTGGGGAGCTGTTTTTT. Translating gives CASSIQGWRGELFF.

The chain joins TRBV6-6 to TRBJ2-3; D uncertain. This CDR3 spans 13 amino acids. The V and J ends lost 7 bases and 1 base respectively, with 9 bases between them. Germline CDR1 MNHNY, CDR2 SVGAGI (reference sequence). DNA of the CDR3: TGTGCCAGCACCCCCCAGGGCACAGATACGCAGTATTTT. This gives the protein CASTPQGTDTQYF.

The CDR3 DNA sequence: TGCGCCAGCAGCTCCTTACGTGGGTCGGACAGGATCCCGGATGAGCAGTTCTTC. Its translation: CASSSLRGSDRIPDEQFF. The chain recombines TRBV5-1 with TRBJ2-1; TRBD1 aligns across 7 bases. V lost 3 bases, J lost 8 bases, and 20 bases stayed unmatched. There are 18 residues in the CDR3. Germline V gene lookup returns CDR1 SGHRS and CDR2 YFSETQ.

The chain has TRBV7-8 and TRBJ1-1, with a weak D call TRBD1 (5 bases). This CDR3 spans 12 amino acids. The V end lost 5 bases, the J end lost 1 base, and 5 bases lay between the germline ends. CDR1 is SGHVS and CDR2 is FQNEAQ in the germline V gene. The CDR3 protein is CASSQGNTEAFF. The CDR3 coding sequence is TGTGCCAGCAGCCAGGGGAACACTGAAGCTTTCTTT.

The V call is TRBV4-2, the J call TRBJ2-7; a possible D gene is TRBD2 (6 bases). Trimming took off 1 base at V and 5 bases at J, with 15 bases between the two ends. This CDR3 has 15 residues. CDR1 is LGHNA, CDR2 YNFKEQ, per germline. The CDR3 nucleotides are TGTGCCAGCAGCCAAGGGCGGCTAGCGCCAGACGAGCAGTACTTC. Translated, it gives CASSQGRLAPDEQYF.

This chain links TRBV19 with TRBJ1-6; D gene ambiguous. The V gene's germline CDR1 is LNHDA and CDR2 SQIVND (reference sequence). This CDR3 has 13 amino acids. V lost 7 bases to trimming and J lost 9 bases, with 13 bases between them. DNA for the CDR3: TGTGCCAGTAACCTAAGAGATGGTTCACCCCTCCACTTT. The encoded protein is CASNLRDGSPLHF.

This sequence joins TRBV27 and TRBJ2-5; 12 bases match TRBD2. There are 17 residues in the CDR3. Germline CDR1 MNHEY, CDR2 SMNVEV (reference sequence). Trimming cost V 2 bases and J 0 bases; bases outside gene matches: 4. CDR3 bases: TGTGCCAGCAGTTTAAAAACTAGCGGGGGGCACCAAGAGACCCAGTACTTC. Its translation: CASSLKTSGGHQETQYF.

The chain employs TRBV19 and TRBJ1-4; TRBD1 agrees at 9 bases. The CDR3 is 16 residues long. Trimming cost V 5 bases and J 0 bases; bases outside gene matches: 4. Germline V CDR1 and CDR2: LNHDA, SQIVND (reference sequence). The CDR3 DNA reads as TGTGCCAGTAGTCGGACAGGGGCTACAACTAATGAAAAACTGTTTTTT. This translates into CASSRTGATTNEKLFF.

The V gene is TRBV6-5, the J gene TRBJ2-1; 10 nucleotides align to TRBD1. This CDR3 is 13 amino acids long. With 6 bases clipped from V and 8 bases from J, the junction kept 4 bases outside the gene matches. The germline V gene has CDR1 MNHEY and CDR2 SVGAGI. The CDR3 loop reads CASRRTGGYEQFF. In nucleotides, the CDR3 is TGTGCCAGCAGGCGGACAGGGGGGTATGAGCAGTTCTTC.

V is TRBV27 and J is TRBJ2-4; D possibly corresponds to TRBD2 (5 bases). Germline V gene data show CDR1 as MNHEY and CDR2 as SMNVEV (reference sequence). Trimming stripped 5 bases from V and 3 bases from J, with 17 bases between. The CDR3 sequence is 16 residues long. The CDR3 bases are TGTGCCAGCAGTGACCGAGGGTCCTTGGGCAAAAACATTCAGTACTTC. Translating it yields CASSDRGSLGKNIQYF.

The V gene is TRBV15, the J gene TRBJ1-5; 10 positions agree with TRBD1. CDR3 length equals 18 residues. Germline CDR1 reads LNHNV; CDR2 reads YYDKDF (reference sequence). V was pared by 0 bases and J by 6 bases, with 11 bases of the junction left unmatched. This chain's CDR3 is CATSRDPHGTGAGQPQHF. CDR3 DNA: TGTGCCACCAGCAGAGACCCCCACGGGACAGGGGCGGGTCAGCCCCAGCATTTT. The entire variable domain, with the rest obtained from reference TRBV15 and TRBJ1-5, is as follows: DAMVIQNPRYQVTQFGKPVTLSCSQTLNHNVMYWYQQKSSQAPKLLFHYYDKDFNNEADTPDNFQSRRPNTSFCFLDIRSPGLGDTAMYLCATSRDPHGTGAGQPQHFGDGTRLSIL.

The chain is built from TRBV28 and TRBJ2-7, with D perhaps matching TRBD1 (5 bases). CDR1 is MDHEN and CDR2 is SYDVKM in the germline V gene. V was pared by 3 bases and J by 2 bases, with 14 bases between. The CDR3 is 15 residues long. CDR3 sequence reads: CASSLVAGPTYEQYF. The CDR3 nucleotides read TGTGCCAGCAGTTTGGTCGCAGGGCCAACCTACGAGCAGTACTTC. Supplemented by reference TRBV28 and TRBJ2-7, the full variable domain reads DVKVTQSSRYLVKRTGEKVFLECVQDMDHENMFWYRQDPGLGLRLIYFSYDVKMKEKGDIPEGYSVSREKKERFSLILESASTNQTSMYLCASSLVAGPTYEQYFGPGTRLTVT.

The rearrangement links TRBV7-2 to TRBJ1-1; D is unresolved. Germline V CDR1 and CDR2: SGHTA, FQGNSA. The CDR3 runs 12 residues. Trimming took off 3 bases at V and 0 bases at J, with 2 bases between the two ends. The CDR3 nucleotides read TGTGCCAGCAGCTTTATGAACACTGAAGCTTTCTTT. It translates to CASSFMNTEAFF.

This chain uses TRBV2 with TRBJ2-7; D may be TRBD1 (6 bases). V was clipped by 4 bases and J by 2 bases, with 6 bases between them. The germline CDR1 and CDR2 sequences are SNHLY and FYNNEI. The CDR3 covers 12 residues. The CDR3 DNA is TGTGCCAGCAGTGGGACAGCCTACGAGCAGTACTTC. Protein: CASSGTAYEQYF.